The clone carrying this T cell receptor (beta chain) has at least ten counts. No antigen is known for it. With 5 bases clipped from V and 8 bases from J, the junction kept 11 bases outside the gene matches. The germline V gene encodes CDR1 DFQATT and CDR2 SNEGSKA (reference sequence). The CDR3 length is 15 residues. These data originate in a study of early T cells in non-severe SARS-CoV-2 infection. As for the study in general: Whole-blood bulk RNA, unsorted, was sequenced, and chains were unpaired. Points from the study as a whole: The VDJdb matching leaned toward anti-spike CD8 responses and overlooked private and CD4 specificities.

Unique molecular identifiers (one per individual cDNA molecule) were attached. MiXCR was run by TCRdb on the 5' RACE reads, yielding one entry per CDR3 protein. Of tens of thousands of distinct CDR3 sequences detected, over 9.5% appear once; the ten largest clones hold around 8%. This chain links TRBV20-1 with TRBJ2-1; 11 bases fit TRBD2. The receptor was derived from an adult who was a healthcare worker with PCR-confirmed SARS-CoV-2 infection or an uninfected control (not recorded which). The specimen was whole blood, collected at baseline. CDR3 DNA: TGCAGTGCTGCAGGGGTCGTACTAGCGGGGGATGAGCAGTTCTTC. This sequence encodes CSAAGVVLAGDEQFF.